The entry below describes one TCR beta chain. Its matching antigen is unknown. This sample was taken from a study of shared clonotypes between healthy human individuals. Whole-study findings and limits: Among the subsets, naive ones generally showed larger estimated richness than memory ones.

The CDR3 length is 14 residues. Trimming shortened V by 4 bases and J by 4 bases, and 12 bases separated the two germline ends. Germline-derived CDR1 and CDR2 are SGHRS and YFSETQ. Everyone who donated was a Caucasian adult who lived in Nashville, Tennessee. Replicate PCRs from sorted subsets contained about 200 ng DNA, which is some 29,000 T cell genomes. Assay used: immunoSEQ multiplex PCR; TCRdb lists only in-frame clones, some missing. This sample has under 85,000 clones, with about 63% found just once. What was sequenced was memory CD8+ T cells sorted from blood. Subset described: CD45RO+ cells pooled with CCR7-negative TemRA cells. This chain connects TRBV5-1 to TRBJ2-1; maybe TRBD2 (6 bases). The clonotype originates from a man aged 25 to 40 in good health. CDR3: CASSTGTGYNEQFF. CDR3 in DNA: TGCGCCAGCAGCACCGGGACTGGTTACAATGAGCAGTTCTTC. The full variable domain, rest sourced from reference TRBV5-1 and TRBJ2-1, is KAGVTQTPRYLIKTRGQQVTLSCSPISGHRSVSWYQQTPGQGLQFLFEYFSETQRNKGNFPGRFSGRQFSNSRSEMNVSTLELGDSALYLCASSTGTGYNEQFFGPGTRLTVL.